Listed here are 21 T cell receptor beta chains from one sample, sequenced in a study of beta chain features in type 1 diabetes. Sequencing targeted expressed TCRB transcripts, as all isolated RNA had been reverse transcribed. Only in-frame clones appear in the TCRdb table, and some are missing; sequencing was by immunoSEQ multiplex PCR. The table has under 90,000 clones, roughly 31% seen once. Specimen: stem cell memory CD4+ T cells from blood. The receptors shown here come from a woman aged 18 to 35 in good health.

The chain employs TRBV28 and TRBJ2-5, with 7 bases that match TRBD2. V was pared by 5 bases and J by 2 bases, with 8 bases of the junction left unmatched. Germline V lookup: CDR1 MDHEN, CDR2 SYDVKM. The CDR3 has 15 amino acids. The CDR3 sequence: CASSPPGGIQETQYF. The DNA of the CDR3 is TGTGCCAGCAGTCCCCCGGGGGGAATTCAAGAGACCCAGTACTTC.

In this sample, this clone turned up a few times. This sequence joins TRBV21-1 and TRBJ1-4; the table's D call, TRBD1, was not checked against the DNA. TRBV21-1 is recorded as a pseudogene. This CDR3 has 16 amino acids. CDR3 sequence reads: CASSGRPTKGDEKLFF. DNA for the CDR3: TGTGCCAGCAGCGGACGGCCAACTAAGGGGGATGAAAAACTGTTTTTT.

This clone came up a few times. The chain links TRBV5-6 to TRBJ2-5, with a tentative D call TRBD1 (6 bases). Trimming removed 2 bases at V and 0 bases at J, with 14 bases between. The CDR3 spans 16 residues. Germline V gene data show CDR1 as SGHDT and CDR2 as YYEEEE. The CDR3 region has the DNA TGTGCCAGCAGCTTCAGGGGCTACCGGTACCAAGAGACCCAGTACTTC. Its protein is CASSFRGYRYQETQYF. Looking up the rest from reference TRBV5-6 and TRBJ2-5 gives the full variable domain: DAGVTQSPTHLIKTRGQQVTLRCSPKSGHDTVSWYQQALGQGPQFIFQYYEEEERQRGNFPDRFSGHQFPNYSSELNVNALLLGDSALYLCASSFRGYRYQETQYFGPGTRLLVL.

This clone was counted only a few times. The CDR3 DNA reads TGTGCCAGCAGCCCCGGAGGGGCTAGCACAGATACGCAGTATTTT. This encodes CASSPGGASTDTQYF. The chain employs TRBV6-5 and TRBJ2-3; TRBD2 might be the D (6 bases). V gave up 6 bases and J gave up 0 bases, with 13 bases separating them. CDR1 and CDR2 (germline): MNHEY, SVGAGI. This CDR3 is 15 amino acids long.

This chain connects TRBV18 to TRBJ1-1; D is possibly TRBD1 (5 bases). V gave up 3 bases and J gave up 8 bases, with 10 bases separating them. Germline V gene lookup returns CDR1 KGHSH and CDR2 LQKENI. The CDR3 length is 12 residues. For the CDR3, the DNA is TGTGCCAGCTCACCGCTGGCAGGGGAAGCTTTCTTT. Protein: CASSPLAGEAFF. The full variable domain, in which reference TRBV18 and TRBJ1-1 provide the parts outside the CDR3, is NAGVMQNPRHLVRRRGQEARLRCSPMKGHSHVYWYRQLPEEGLKFMVYLQKENIIDESGMPKERFSAEFPKEGPSILRIQQVVRGDSAAYFCASSPLAGEAFFGQGTRLTVV.

The J gene is TRBJ1-4, the V gene TRBV2, with D perhaps TRBD1 (6 bases). This CDR3 contains 13 residues. The germline CDR1 and CDR2 sequences are SNHLY and FYNNEI. V was pared by 10 bases and J by 3 bases, with 12 bases between. The CDR3 sequence: CATRQASNEKLFF. Here the CDR3 DNA reads TGTGCCACGCGACAGGCGTCTAATGAAAAACTGTTTTTT.

The chain joins TRBV19 to TRBJ2-2; D is undetermined. CDR1 LNHDA and CDR2 SQIVND come from the germline V gene (reference sequence). The CDR3 is 14 residues long. The V gene lost 3 bases and the J gene lost 3 bases, with 8 bases spanning the gap. The CDR3 DNA reads as TGTGCCAGTAGTATCGTATCCTACACCGGGGAGCTGTTTTTT. It translates to CASSIVSYTGELFF.

The V and J genes are TRBV7-8 and TRBJ2-2; 7 bases match TRBD2. Germline V lookup: CDR1 SGHVS, CDR2 FQNEAQ. The CDR3 length is 17 residues. V was pared by 5 bases and J by 0 bases, with 9 bases of the junction left unmatched. The CDR3 DNA follows: TGTGCCAGCAGCGACCCGGGACTAAAATCGAACACCGGGGAGCTGTTTTTT. Encoded protein: CASSDPGLKSNTGELFF.

This rearrangement joins TRBV9 to TRBJ2-7; TRBD2 agrees at 10 bases. Germline V gene lookup returns CDR1 SGDLS and CDR2 YYNGEE. The CDR3 loop spans 15 amino acids. Trimming removed 3 bases from V and 6 bases from J; junction bases left unmatched: 9. This CDR3 reads CASSESSGSGGEQYF. Written as DNA, the CDR3 is TGTGCCAGCAGCGAATCTAGCGGGAGCGGGGGCGAGCAGTACTTC.

The rearrangement links TRBV11-2 to TRBJ2-5, with D perhaps TRBD1 (6 bases). The J call may be mistaken, given a closer DNA end match to TRBJ2-7. The CDR3 spans 14 residues. Germline lookup yields CDR1 SGHAT and CDR2 FQNNGV. CDR3 nucleotides: TGTGCCAGCAGCTTAGCCGCAGGGGTTTCCGAGCAGTACTTC. It is translated as CASSLAAGVSEQYF.

The chain uses TRBV18 and TRBJ2-5; D unresolved. Germline lookup yields CDR1 KGHSH and CDR2 LQKENI. The CDR3 length is 14 residues. The V end was cut by 2 bases, the J end by 1 base, with 8 bases between. CDR3 region: CASSPGRLQETQYF. CDR3 in DNA: TGTGCCAGCTCACCAGGGCGCCTCCAAGAGACCCAGTACTTC.

This chain links TRBV7-6 with TRBJ2-5, with 13 bases fitting TRBD2. Looked up from germline, CDR1 is SGHVS and CDR2 is FNYEAQ. The CDR3 runs to 16 residues. The junction had 7 bases not matched to a gene; V was cut back by 5 bases and J by 4 bases. CDR3 loop: CASSEKLAGGPETQYF. CDR3 nucleotides: TGTGCCAGCAGCGAAAAACTAGCGGGAGGGCCAGAGACCCAGTACTTC. The full variable domain, in which reference TRBV7-6 and TRBJ2-5 provide the parts outside the CDR3, is GAGVSQSPRYKVTKRGQDVALRCDPISGHVSLYWYRQALGQGPEFLTYFNYEAQQDKSGLPNDRFSAERPEGSISTLTIQRTEQRDSAMYRCASSEKLAGGPETQYFGPGTRLLVL.

The chain carries TRBV19 and TRBJ2-1, with 9 bases fitting TRBD1. This CDR3 spans 14 amino acids. The V gene end was trimmed by 7 bases and the J gene end by 5 bases; junction bases not matched to a gene: 6. CDR1 and CDR2 from the germline V gene are LNHDA and SQIVND (reference sequence). The CDR3 DNA reads TGTGCCAGTATCTCGGGACAGGGAAACAATGAGCAGTTCTTC. It is translated as CASISGQGNNEQFF. The full variable domain, rest sourced from reference TRBV19 and TRBJ2-1, is DGGITQSPKYLFRKEGQNVTLSCEQNLNHDAMYWYRQDPGQGLRLIYYSQIVNDFQKGDIAEGYSVSREKKESFPLTVTSAQKNPTAFYLCASISGQGNNEQFFGPGTRLTVL.

This chain connects TRBV19 to TRBJ1-4; 10 bases are shared with TRBD1. Per germline, CDR1 LNHDA and CDR2 SQIVND (reference sequence). V shed 9 bases and J 5 bases; nucleotides not matched to a gene: 9. CDR3 size: 15 residues. In DNA, the CDR3 is TGTGCCAGCCGGGACAGGGGTGGCGAGAATGAAAAACTGTTTTTT. This sequence encodes CASRDRGGENEKLFF.

The table lists this clone with a few counts. The chain recombines TRBV10-3 with TRBJ1-2; D uncertain. CDR3 length: 13 amino acids. Germline CDR1 ENHRY, CDR2 SYGVKD. Trimming took 0 bases from V and 4 from J, leaving 6 bases between them. The CDR3 sequence: CAISESTAYGYTF. Written as DNA, the CDR3 is TGTGCCATCAGTGAGTCGACTGCCTATGGCTACACCTTC.

This clone has more than one count but fewer than ten. The V call is TRBV19, the J call TRBJ2-7, with D hard to call. The CDR3 is 14 amino acids. Trimming cost V 3 bases and J 5 bases, with 14 bases left between them. Germline lookup yields CDR1 LNHDA and CDR2 SQIVND (reference sequence). Here the CDR3 reads CASSINSALDEQYF. In nucleotides, the CDR3 is TGTGCCAGTAGTATTAACTCCGCCCTCGACGAGCAGTACTTC.

This clone was recorded a few times. V is TRBV18 and J is TRBJ2-1; 7 bases align to TRBD1. After removal of 4 bases from V and 8 bases from J, the junction contained 2 bases not matched to a gene. CDR3 size: 12 residues. Germline V gene data show CDR1 as KGHSH and CDR2 as LQKENI. The CDR3 bases are TGTGCCAGCTCACTCGGGACAGATGAGCAGTTCTTC. Amino acid sequence: CASSLGTDEQFF. The full variable domain, in which reference TRBV18 and TRBJ2-1 provide the parts outside the CDR3, is NAGVMQNPRHLVRRRGQEARLRCSPMKGHSHVYWYRQLPEEGLKFMVYLQKENIIDESGMPKERFSAEFPKEGPSILRIQQVVRGDSAAYFCASSLGTDEQFFGPGTRLTVL.

This clone has a single count. This sample includes further DNA sequences coding for the same CDR3. The chain has TRBV5-1 and TRBJ1-2; 7 bases line up with TRBD1. The CDR3 is 14 amino acids. Looked up from germline, CDR1 is SGHRS and CDR2 is YFSETQ. V was clipped by 4 bases and J by 4 bases; unmatched bases: 7. The CDR3 DNA reads TGCGCCAGCAGCCTCGGACAGGATGGCTATGGCTACACCTTC. It is translated as CASSLGQDGYGYTF.

In its sample, this clone was seen many times. This chain links TRBV4-2 with TRBJ2-1; 12 positions agree with TRBD2. V trimming: 0 bases; J trimming: 8 bases; junction bases outside the gene matches: 5. Germline V gene data show CDR1 as LGHNA and CDR2 as YNFKEQ. CDR3 length: 16 residues. The CDR3 region is CASSQDGLAGGYEQFF. The CDR3 nucleotides are TGTGCCAGCAGCCAAGATGGCCTAGCGGGAGGGTATGAGCAGTTCTTC.

A few counts support this clone. The chain links TRBV7-9 to TRBJ1-2, with D unresolved. The V gene lost 1 base and the J gene lost 0 bases, with 9 bases spanning the gap. From germline, CDR1 is SEHNR and CDR2 FQNEAQ (reference sequence). CDR3 length: 15 residues. This CDR3 is CASSLVLGTNYGYTF. CDR3 DNA: TGTGCCAGCAGCTTAGTGCTGGGCACTAACTATGGCTACACCTTC.

A few counts support this clone. V usage is TRBV30 and J usage is TRBJ2-2; TRBD2 matches at 8 bases. Germline CDR1 is GTSNPN and CDR2 is SVGIG (reference sequence). V gave up 3 bases and J gave up 0 bases; unmatched junction bases: 6. The CDR3 length is 16 residues. The CDR3 DNA reads as TGTGCCTGGAGCCCCCTTAGCGGGACGAACACCGGGGAGCTGTTTTTT. This translates into CAWSPLSGTNTGELFF.